This passage covers 21 T cell receptor beta chains from one sample sequenced in a study of T cell clones after liver transplantation. Data came from immunoSEQ multiplex PCR; TCRdb stores just in-frame clones and leaves some out. The repertoire holds 75,000 to 85,000 clones, with approximately 87% as singletons. The sequenced sample was CD4+ T cells from blood, obtained at the 22-month timepoint. These receptors all stem from a human patient who received a liver transplant. Some T cells may have originated in the graft donor.

The chain links TRBV18 to TRBJ2-3, with 9 positions matching TRBD1. The CDR3 is 14 residues long. J was trimmed by 6 bases and V by 4 bases; bases with no gene match: 5. CDR1 is KGHSH, CDR2 LQKENI, per germline. In DNA form, the CDR3 reads TGTGCCAGCTCACGCGGACAGGGGTTGGATACGCAGTATTTT. Residues: CASSRGQGLDTQYF. The variable domain in full, with the rest retrieved from reference TRBV18 and TRBJ2-3, is NAGVMQNPRHLVRRRGQEARLRCSPMKGHSHVYWYRQLPEEGLKFMVYLQKENIIDESGMPKERFSAEFPKEGPSILRIQQVVRGDSAAYFCASSRGQGLDTQYFGPGTRLTVL.

This rearrangement joins TRBV9 to TRBJ2-7; TRBD1 matches at 10 bases. V lost 3 bases, J lost 3 bases, and 3 bases stayed unmatched. This CDR3 is built from 14 residues. Germline V lookup: CDR1 SGDLS, CDR2 YYNGEE. Here the CDR3 DNA reads TGTGCCAGCAGCGCAGGACAGGGGGGCTACGAGCAGTACTTC. This sequence encodes CASSAGQGGYEQYF.

This chain joins TRBV28 and TRBJ1-3, with D maybe TRBD1 (5 bases). The CDR3 covers 14 residues. The germline gives CDR1 MDHEN, CDR2 SYDVKM. V shed 4 bases and J shed 4 bases, with 11 bases lying between them. The CDR3 protein is CASSSGGSGNTIYF. The CDR3 DNA is TGTGCCAGCAGTTCGGGGGGATCAGGAAACACCATATATTTT.

The V gene is TRBV6-1, the J gene TRBJ2-7; D perhaps matches TRBD1 (7 bases). Germline CDR1 is MNHNS and CDR2 is SASEGT. The V and J ends lost 8 bases and 4 bases respectively, with 15 bases between them. The CDR3 loop spans 13 amino acids. The CDR3 loop is CASASAGGYEQYF. CDR3 DNA: TGTGCCAGCGCCTCTGCAGGGGGGTACGAGCAGTACTTC.

The chain links TRBV7-9 to TRBJ1-4, with 7 bases lining up with TRBD1. V was pared by 5 bases and J by 8 bases, with 5 bases of the junction left unmatched. This CDR3 contains 13 residues. The germline V gene encodes CDR1 SEHNR and CDR2 FQNEAQ (reference sequence). The CDR3 DNA sequence: TGTGCCAGCAGCCATTCGGACAGGGAAAAACTGTTTTTT. Translating gives CASSHSDREKLFF.

V gene TRBV5-1 combines with J gene TRBJ2-5; 8 positions match TRBD2. The length of the CDR3 is 18 residues. The V gene's germline CDR1 is SGHRS and CDR2 YFSETQ. Trimming removed 0 bases from V and 1 base from J; junction bases left unmatched: 11. CDR3 DNA sequence: TGCGCCAGCAGCTTGGGTTCGGCGGCGGGAGGTCCCCAAGAGACCCAGTACTTC. Amino acid sequence: CASSLGSAAGGPQETQYF.

The chain carries TRBV18 and TRBJ2-2, with D tentatively TRBD1 (6 bases). The CDR3 runs to 16 residues. Germline V gene sequence: CDR1 KGHSH, CDR2 LQKENI. Trimming shortened V by 2 bases and J by 5 bases, and 15 bases separated the two germline ends. The CDR3 DNA follows: TGTGCCAGCTCACCAAGTTTACAGGGCCTAACCGGGGAGCTGTTTTTT. Its translation is CASSPSLQGLTGELFF.

The V call is TRBV18, the J call TRBJ2-2, with D tentatively TRBD2 (5 bases). Germline CDR1 KGHSH, CDR2 LQKENI. Deletions cut 2 bases from V and 1 base from J, with 5 bases between. The CDR3 spans 14 residues. CDR3 residues: CASSPGLNTGELFF. The CDR3 bases are TGTGCCAGCTCACCAGGACTGAACACCGGGGAGCTGTTTTTT.

V is TRBV6-4 and J is TRBJ1-1; 8 bases align to TRBD1. After removal of 2 bases from V and 4 bases from J, the junction contained 12 bases not matched to a gene. The germline gives CDR1 MRHNA, CDR2 SNTAGT. The CDR3 extends over 17 amino acids. In DNA form, the CDR3 reads TGTGCCAGCAGTGACCCTCTCAGGGGGCTCGTGAGCACTGAAGCTTTCTTT. Translation gives CASSDPLRGLVSTEAFF.

The chain links TRBV7-3 to TRBJ1-2; 9 positions agree with TRBD1. Germline V CDR1 and CDR2: SGHTA, FQGTGA. CDR3 length: 13 amino acids. V gave up 2 bases and J gave up 7 bases; unmatched junction bases: 2. CDR3: CASSLDRGSGYTF. DNA of the CDR3: TGTGCCAGCAGCTTAGACAGGGGGTCTGGCTACACCTTC. Together with reference TRBV7-3 and TRBJ1-2, the CDR3 gives the full variable domain: GAGVSQTPSNKVTEKGKYVELRCDPISGHTALYWYRQSLGQGPEFLIYFQGTGAADDSGLPNDRFFAVRPEGSVSTLKIQRTERGDSAVYLCASSLDRGSGYTFGSGTRLTVV.

This chain connects TRBV28 to TRBJ1-4; TRBD1 agrees at 10 bases. CDR1 is MDHEN and CDR2 is SYDVKM in the germline V gene. This CDR3 comprises 15 residues. V gave up 2 bases and J gave up 6 bases; unmatched junction bases: 3. The CDR3 DNA sequence: TGTGCCAGCAGTTTAACCGGGACAGGGGATGAAAAACTGTTTTTT. Protein product: CASSLTGTGDEKLFF. The full variable domain, rest sourced from reference TRBV28 and TRBJ1-4, is DVKVTQSSRYLVKRTGEKVFLECVQDMDHENMFWYRQDPGLGLRLIYFSYDVKMKEKGDIPEGYSVSREKKERFSLILESASTNQTSMYLCASSLTGTGDEKLFFGSGTQLSVL.

J is TRBJ2-7 and V is TRBV7-6; the D is unclear. The CDR3 is 14 amino acids. Germline V gene data show CDR1 as SGHVS and CDR2 as FNYEAQ. The germline V and J ends were trimmed by 5 bases and 3 bases, with 14 bases remaining between them. The CDR3 sequence: CASSRGDNHYEQYF. CDR3 sequence (DNA): TGTGCCAGCAGCCGAGGAGACAACCACTACGAGCAGTACTTC.

This rearrangement joins TRBV9 to TRBJ2-7; D is uncertain. Germline CDR1 SGDLS, CDR2 YYNGEE. The CDR3 is 14 residues long. V was cut by 0 bases and J by 5 bases, with 12 bases left in between. The CDR3: CASSVGYRVDEQYF. The CDR3 coding sequence is TGTGCCAGCAGCGTAGGATATAGAGTGGACGAGCAGTACTTC. The variable domain in full, completed from reference TRBV9 and TRBJ2-7, reads DSGVTQTPKHLITATGQRVTLRCSPRSGDLSVYWYQQSLDQGLQFLIQYYNGEERAKGNILERFSAQQFPDLHSELNLSSLELGDSALYFCASSVGYRVDEQYFGPGTRLTVT.

For the CDR3, the DNA is TGCGCCAGCAGCGTGGGACAGGTGGGCGAGACCCAGTACTTC. The encoded protein is CASSVGQVGETQYF. V gene TRBV5-1 combines with J gene TRBJ2-5; 8 positions agree with TRBD1. V gave up 4 bases and J gave up 5 bases; unmatched junction bases: 7. This CDR3 contains 14 residues. CDR1 is SGHRS and CDR2 is YFSETQ in the germline V gene.

The chain carries TRBV9 and TRBJ2-2; D is uncertain. Germline values: CDR1 SGDLS, CDR2 YYNGEE. The CDR3 consists of 12 residues. V was cut by 3 bases and J by 6 bases, with 6 bases left in between. In DNA form, the CDR3 reads TGTGCCAGCAGCGGACCCCCCGGGGAGCTGTTTTTT. Amino acid sequence: CASSGPPGELFF.

The chain couples TRBV28 to TRBJ2-5, with 8 bases matching TRBD1. Trimming at V came to 5 bases and at J to 4 bases, leaving 12 bases not matched to a gene. This CDR3 comprises 16 residues. The germline CDR1 and CDR2 sequences are MDHEN and SYDVKM. Written as DNA, the CDR3 is TGTGCCAGCAGTACCGTTTTAGGCAGGGGGCGAGAGACCCAGTACTTC. This translates into CASSTVLGRGRETQYF.

The rearrangement links TRBV5-5 to TRBJ2-7; 9 bases are a match to TRBD1. The germline CDR1 and CDR2 sequences are SGHKS and YYEKEE (reference sequence). This CDR3 is 15 amino acids long. Trimming cost V 4 bases and J 3 bases; bases outside gene matches: 8. CDR3 bases: TGTGCCAGCAGCCCAGTTGAGGACAGGGGCTACGAGCAGTACTTC. It specifies CASSPVEDRGYEQYF.

The chain recombines TRBV6-6 with TRBJ2-7; TRBD2 aligns across 8 bases. Unmatched junction bases numbered 7, after V lost 4 bases and J lost 5 bases. Per germline, CDR1 MNHNY and CDR2 SVGAGI (reference sequence). The CDR3 length is 14 residues. The chain's CDR3 is CASSLAGGINEQYF. CDR3 nucleotide sequence: TGTGCCAGCAGTTTGGCGGGAGGAATCAACGAGCAGTACTTC.

Details on this clone: Other nucleotide sequences from this sample produce the same CDR3. The genes are TRBV9 and TRBJ1-2; D remains ambiguous. CDR3 length: 13 amino acids. V lost 0 bases to trimming and J lost 2 bases, with 5 bases between them. In germline, CDR1 is SGDLS, CDR2 YYNGEE. The CDR3 sequence is CASSVDGNYGYTF. CDR3 nucleotides: TGTGCCAGCAGCGTAGATGGGAACTATGGCTACACCTTC.

This chain links TRBV5-5 with TRBJ1-1; D is unresolved. From germline, CDR1 is SGHKS and CDR2 YYEKEE (reference sequence). The length of the CDR3 is 14 residues. The V end lost 2 bases, the J end lost 0 bases, and 8 bases lay between the germline ends. As DNA, the CDR3 is TGTGCCAGCAGCTTTAGCGGGATGAACACTGAAGCTTTCTTT. Translated, it gives CASSFSGMNTEAFF.

J is TRBJ2-3 and V is TRBV7-2, with D possibly being TRBD2 (6 bases). Trimming left V 8 bases short and J 3 bases short, with 18 bases between. Germline V gene sequence: CDR1 SGHTA, CDR2 FQGNSA. The CDR3 has 15 residues. The CDR3 sequence: CASAFRAGRTDTQYF. The CDR3 DNA reads as TGTGCCAGCGCCTTCCGGGCAGGGAGGACAGATACGCAGTATTTT.